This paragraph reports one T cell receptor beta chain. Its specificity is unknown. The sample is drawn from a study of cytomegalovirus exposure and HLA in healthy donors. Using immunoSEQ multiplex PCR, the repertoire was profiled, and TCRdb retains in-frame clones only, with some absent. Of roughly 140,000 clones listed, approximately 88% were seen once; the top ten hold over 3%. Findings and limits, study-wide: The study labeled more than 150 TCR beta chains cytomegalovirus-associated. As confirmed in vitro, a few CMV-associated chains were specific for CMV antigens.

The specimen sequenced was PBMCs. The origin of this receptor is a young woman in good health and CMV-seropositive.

The CDR3 loop reads CASSSGGNRGRETQYF. The CDR3 DNA is TGTGCCAGCAGCTCAGGGGGTAACAGGGGGCGTGAGACCCAGTACTTC. The chain couples TRBV7-6 to TRBJ2-5, with 9 bases that match TRBD1. The CDR3 consists of 16 residues. The ends lost 4 bases at V and 5 bases at J; junction bases unmatched: 11. The germline V gene encodes CDR1 SGHVS and CDR2 FNYEAQ. The variable domain in full, with the rest retrieved from reference TRBV7-6 and TRBJ2-5, is GAGVSQSPRYKVTKRGQDVALRCDPISGHVSLYWYRQALGQGPEFLTYFNYEAQQDKSGLPNDRFSAERPEGSISTLTIQRTEQRDSAMYRCASSSGGNRGRETQYFGPGTRLLVL.